This T cell receptor (beta chain) was obtained from a study of blood T cell repertoires in COVID-19. On the study more broadly: The United States, Italy and Spain were the sources of the acute and convalescent COVID-19 samples.

Ages ranged from about 18 to 89 years, with residence in about two dozen US areas. Sequencing was performed with immunoSEQ multiplex PCR; in TCRdb, only in-frame clones are kept and a portion is missing. The sample shows about 330,000 clones, 70% to 90% of them seen only once. V dropped 0 bases and J dropped 5; count of bases not matched to a gene: 7. CDR3 length: 15 amino acids. The germline V gene encodes CDR1 SGDLS and CDR2 YYNGEE. The source of this sequence is a woman aged 25 to 39 who had recovered from COVID-19. Specimen: PBMCs or T cells enriched from blood (not recorded which). The V and J genes are TRBV9 and TRBJ1-2; 7 bases line up with TRBD1. The CDR3 sequence is CASSVGGDREYGYTF. CDR3 in DNA: TGTGCCAGCAGCGTAGGGGGGGACAGAGAATATGGCTACACCTTC.